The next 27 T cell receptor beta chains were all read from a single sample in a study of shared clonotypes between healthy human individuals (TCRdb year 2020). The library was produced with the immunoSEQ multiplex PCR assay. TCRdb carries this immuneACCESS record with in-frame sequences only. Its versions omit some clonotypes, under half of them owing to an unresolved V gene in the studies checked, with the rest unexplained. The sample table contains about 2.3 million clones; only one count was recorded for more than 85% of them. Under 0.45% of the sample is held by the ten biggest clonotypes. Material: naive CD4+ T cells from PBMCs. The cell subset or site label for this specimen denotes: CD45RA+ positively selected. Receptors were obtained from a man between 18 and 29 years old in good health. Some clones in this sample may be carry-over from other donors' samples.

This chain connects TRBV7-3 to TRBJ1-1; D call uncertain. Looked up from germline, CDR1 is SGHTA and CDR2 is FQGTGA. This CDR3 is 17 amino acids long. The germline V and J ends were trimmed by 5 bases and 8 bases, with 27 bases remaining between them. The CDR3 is CASSQFPTRPGLGEAFF. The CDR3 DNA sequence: TGTGCCAGCAGCCAATTTCCCACTAGACCCGGCCTCGGGGAAGCTTTCTTT.

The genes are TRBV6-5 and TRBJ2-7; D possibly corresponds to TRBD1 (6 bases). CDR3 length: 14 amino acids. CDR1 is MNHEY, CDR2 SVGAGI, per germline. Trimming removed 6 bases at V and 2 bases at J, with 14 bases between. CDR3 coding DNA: TGTGCCAGCAGGCACGACAGGCGCACCTACGAGCAGTACTTC. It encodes CASRHDRRTYEQYF.

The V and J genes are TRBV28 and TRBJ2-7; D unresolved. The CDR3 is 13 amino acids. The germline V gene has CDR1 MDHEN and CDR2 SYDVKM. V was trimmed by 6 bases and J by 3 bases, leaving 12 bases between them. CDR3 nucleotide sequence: TGTGCCAGCAGCAGGCCCGGATTCTACGAGCAGTACTTC. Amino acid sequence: CASSRPGFYEQYF. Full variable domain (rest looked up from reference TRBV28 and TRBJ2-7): DVKVTQSSRYLVKRTGEKVFLECVQDMDHENMFWYRQDPGLGLRLIYFSYDVKMKEKGDIPEGYSVSREKKERFSLILESASTNQTSMYLCASSRPGFYEQYFGPGTRLTVT.

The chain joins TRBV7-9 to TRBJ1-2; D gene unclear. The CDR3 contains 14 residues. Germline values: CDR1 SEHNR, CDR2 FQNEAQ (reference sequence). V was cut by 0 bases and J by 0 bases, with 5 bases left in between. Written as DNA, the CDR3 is TGTGCCAGCAGCTTAGCGCCCACTAACTATGGCTACACCTTC. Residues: CASSLAPTNYGYTF.

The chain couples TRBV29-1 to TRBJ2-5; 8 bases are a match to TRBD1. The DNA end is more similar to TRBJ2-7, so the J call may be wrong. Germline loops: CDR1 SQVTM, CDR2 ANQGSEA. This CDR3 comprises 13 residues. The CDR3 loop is CSVETGVGYEQYF. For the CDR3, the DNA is TGCAGCGTCGAGACAGGGGTAGGGTACGAGCAGTACTTC.

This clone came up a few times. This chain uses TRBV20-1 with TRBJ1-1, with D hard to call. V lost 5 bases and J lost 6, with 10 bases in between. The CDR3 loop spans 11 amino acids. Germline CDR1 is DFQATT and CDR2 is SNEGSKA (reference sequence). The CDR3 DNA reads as TGCAGTGCTCGTAGGATTTCTGAAGCTTTCTTT. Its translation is CSARRISEAFF.

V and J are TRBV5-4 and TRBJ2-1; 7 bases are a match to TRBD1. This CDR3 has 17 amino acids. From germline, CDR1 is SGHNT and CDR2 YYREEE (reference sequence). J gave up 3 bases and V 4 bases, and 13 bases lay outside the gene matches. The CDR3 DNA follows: TGTGCCAGCAGCCTGGGGAGTGGGGACAGTAGCTACAATGAGCAGTTCTTC. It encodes CASSLGSGDSSYNEQFF.

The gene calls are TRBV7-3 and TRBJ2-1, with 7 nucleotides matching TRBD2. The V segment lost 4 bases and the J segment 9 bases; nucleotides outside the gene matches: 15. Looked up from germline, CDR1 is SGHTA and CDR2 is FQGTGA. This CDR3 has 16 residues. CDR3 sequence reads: CASSSTVAGVGGEQFF. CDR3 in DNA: TGTGCCAGCAGCTCCACCGTCGCGGGAGTGGGGGGTGAGCAGTTCTTC.

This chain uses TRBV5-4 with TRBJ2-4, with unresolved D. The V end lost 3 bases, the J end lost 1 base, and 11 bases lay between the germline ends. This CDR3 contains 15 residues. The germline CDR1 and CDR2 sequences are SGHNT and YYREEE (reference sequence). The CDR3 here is CASSYRAVAKNIQYF. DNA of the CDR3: TGTGCCAGCAGCTATAGGGCCGTCGCCAAAAACATTCAGTACTTC.

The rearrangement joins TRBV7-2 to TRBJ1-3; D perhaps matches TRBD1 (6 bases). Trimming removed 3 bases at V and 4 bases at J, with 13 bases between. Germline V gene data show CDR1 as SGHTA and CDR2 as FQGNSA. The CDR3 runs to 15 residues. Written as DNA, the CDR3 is TGTGCCAGCAGCTTTACAGGGCGAGCAGGAAACACCATATATTTT. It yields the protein CASSFTGRAGNTIYF. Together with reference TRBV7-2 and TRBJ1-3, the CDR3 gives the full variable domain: GAGVSQSPSNKVTEKGKDVELRCDPISGHTALYWYRQSLGQGLEFLIYFQGNSAPDKSGLPSDRFSAERTGGSVSTLTIQRTQQEDSAVYLCASSFTGRAGNTIYFGEGSWLTVV.

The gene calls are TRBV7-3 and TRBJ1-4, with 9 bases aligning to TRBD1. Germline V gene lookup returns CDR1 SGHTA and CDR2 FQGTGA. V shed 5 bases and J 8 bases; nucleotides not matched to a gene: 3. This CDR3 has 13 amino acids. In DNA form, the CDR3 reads TGTGCCAGCAGCAGGGACAGGGACGAAAAACTGTTTTTT. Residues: CASSRDRDEKLFF.

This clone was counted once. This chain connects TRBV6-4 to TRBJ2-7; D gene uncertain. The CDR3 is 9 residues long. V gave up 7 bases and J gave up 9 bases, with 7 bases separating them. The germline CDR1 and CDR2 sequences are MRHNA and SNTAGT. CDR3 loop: CASIPAQYF. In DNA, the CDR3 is TGTGCCAGCATCCCCGCGCAGTACTTC.

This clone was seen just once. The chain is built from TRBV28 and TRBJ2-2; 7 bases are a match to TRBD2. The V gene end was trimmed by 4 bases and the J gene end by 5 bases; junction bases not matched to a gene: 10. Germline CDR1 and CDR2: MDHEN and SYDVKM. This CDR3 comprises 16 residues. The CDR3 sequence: CASSSDRGGVTGELFF. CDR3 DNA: TGTGCCAGCAGTTCCGACCGCGGGGGAGTTACCGGGGAGCTGTTTTTT.

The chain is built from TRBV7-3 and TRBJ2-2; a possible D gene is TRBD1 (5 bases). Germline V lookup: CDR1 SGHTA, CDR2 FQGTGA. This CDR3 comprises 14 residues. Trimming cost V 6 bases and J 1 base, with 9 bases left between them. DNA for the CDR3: TGTGCCAGCAGTCACACAGGGAACACCGGGGAGCTGTTTTTT. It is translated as CASSHTGNTGELFF.

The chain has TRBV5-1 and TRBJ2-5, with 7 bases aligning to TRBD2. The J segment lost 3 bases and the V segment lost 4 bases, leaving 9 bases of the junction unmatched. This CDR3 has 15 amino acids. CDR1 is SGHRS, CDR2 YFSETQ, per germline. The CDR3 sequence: CASSRGGSGEETQYF. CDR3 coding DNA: TGCGCCAGCAGCCGAGGAGGGAGCGGGGAAGAGACCCAGTACTTC.

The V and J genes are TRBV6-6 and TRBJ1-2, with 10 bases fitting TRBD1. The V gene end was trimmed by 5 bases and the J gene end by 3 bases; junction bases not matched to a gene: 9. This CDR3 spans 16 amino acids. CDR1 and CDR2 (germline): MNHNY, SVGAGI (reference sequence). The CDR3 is CASSLRRTGGDYGYTF. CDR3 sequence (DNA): TGTGCCAGCAGTCTCCGACGGACAGGGGGGGACTATGGCTACACCTTC.

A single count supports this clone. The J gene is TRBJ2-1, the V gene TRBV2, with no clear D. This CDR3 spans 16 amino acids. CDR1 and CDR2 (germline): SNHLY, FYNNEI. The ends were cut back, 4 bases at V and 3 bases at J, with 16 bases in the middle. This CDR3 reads CASSALMATNYNEQFF. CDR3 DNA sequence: TGTGCCAGCAGTGCCTTAATGGCGACGAACTACAATGAGCAGTTCTTC.

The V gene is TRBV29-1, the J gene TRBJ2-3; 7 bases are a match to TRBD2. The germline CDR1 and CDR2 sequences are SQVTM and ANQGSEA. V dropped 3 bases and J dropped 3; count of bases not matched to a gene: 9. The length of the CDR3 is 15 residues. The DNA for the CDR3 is TGCAGCGTTGATCAGGAGGCTAGCGGTACAGATACGCAGTATTTT. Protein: CSVDQEASGTDTQYF.

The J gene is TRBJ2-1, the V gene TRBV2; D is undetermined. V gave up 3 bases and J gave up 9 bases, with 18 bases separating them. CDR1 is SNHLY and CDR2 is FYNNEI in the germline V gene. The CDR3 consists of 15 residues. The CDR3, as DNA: TGTGCCAGCAGTGAGGGCGGACCGGCAGTGGGTGAGCAGTTCTTC. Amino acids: CASSEGGPAVGEQFF.

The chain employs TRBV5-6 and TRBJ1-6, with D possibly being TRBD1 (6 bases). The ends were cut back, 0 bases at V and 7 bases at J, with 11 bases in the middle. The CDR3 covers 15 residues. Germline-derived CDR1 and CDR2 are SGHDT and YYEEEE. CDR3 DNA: TGTGCCAGCAGCTTGGTTCCAGGGGTGAATTCACCCCTCCACTTT. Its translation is CASSLVPGVNSPLHF.

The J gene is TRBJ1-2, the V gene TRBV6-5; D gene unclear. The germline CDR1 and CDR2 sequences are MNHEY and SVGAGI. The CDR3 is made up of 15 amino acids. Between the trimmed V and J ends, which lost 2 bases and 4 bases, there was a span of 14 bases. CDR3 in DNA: TGTGCCAGCAGTTACGAGATGGGAGGAGGCTATGGCTACACCTTC. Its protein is CASSYEMGGGYGYTF.

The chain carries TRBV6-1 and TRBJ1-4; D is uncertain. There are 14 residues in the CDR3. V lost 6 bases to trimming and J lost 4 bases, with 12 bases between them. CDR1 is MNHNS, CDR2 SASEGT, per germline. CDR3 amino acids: CASRVLFDNEKLFF. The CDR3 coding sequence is TGTGCCAGCAGAGTCTTATTCGATAATGAAAAACTGTTTTTT.

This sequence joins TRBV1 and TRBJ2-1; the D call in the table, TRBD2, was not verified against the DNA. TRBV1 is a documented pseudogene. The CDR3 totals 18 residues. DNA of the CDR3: TGCACCAGCAGCCAAGAACGCCGACTAGCGGGAGCCTACAATGAGCAGTTCTTC. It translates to CTSSQERRLAGAYNEQFF.

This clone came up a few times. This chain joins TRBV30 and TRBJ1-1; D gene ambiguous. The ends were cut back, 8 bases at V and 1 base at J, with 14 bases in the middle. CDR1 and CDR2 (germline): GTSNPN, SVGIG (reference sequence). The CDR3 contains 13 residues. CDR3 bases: TGTGCCGGATACCGGGCCAAGAACACTGAAGCTTTCTTT. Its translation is CAGYRAKNTEAFF.

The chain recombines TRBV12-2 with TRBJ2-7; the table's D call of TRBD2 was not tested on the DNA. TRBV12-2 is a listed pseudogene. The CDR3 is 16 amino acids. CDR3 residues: CASRLGATSGRNEQYF. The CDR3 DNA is TGTGCAAGTCGCTTAGGAGCGACTAGCGGGAGGAACGAGCAGTACTTC.

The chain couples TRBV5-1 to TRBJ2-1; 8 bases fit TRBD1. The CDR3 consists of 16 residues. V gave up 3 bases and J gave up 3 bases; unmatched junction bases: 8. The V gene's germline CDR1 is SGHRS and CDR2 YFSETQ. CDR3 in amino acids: CASSYELGQVYNEQFF. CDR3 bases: TGCGCCAGCAGCTATGAATTGGGACAGGTCTACAATGAGCAGTTCTTC.

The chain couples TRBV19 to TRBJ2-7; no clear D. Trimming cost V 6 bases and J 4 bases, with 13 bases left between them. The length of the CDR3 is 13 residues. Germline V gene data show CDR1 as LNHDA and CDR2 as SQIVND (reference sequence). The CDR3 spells CASSPGASYEQYF. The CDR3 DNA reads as TGTGCCAGTAGCCCTGGAGCTAGTTACGAGCAGTACTTC.